This T cell receptor beta chain was documented in a study of T cells in Graves' hyperthyroidism and ophthalmopathy. RNA transcripts were the template for amplifying TCR beta CDR3 regions. First-round RT-PCR targeting the TCR CDR3 was performed with the HTBI primer set. TCRdb used MiXCR to reprocess the multiplex PCR reads, holding one entry per CDR3 protein. The table has fewer than 850,000 distinct CDR3 sequences, roughly 17% seen once. Diagnosis rested on symptoms, serum thyroxine and TRAb, thyroid ultrasound, and orbital computed tomography. The PBMCs were taken from about 10 ml of fresh peripheral blood. The length of the CDR3 is 14 residues. Germline V gene lookup returns CDR1 SGHAT and CDR2 FQNNGV. Trimming removed 7 bases at V and 0 bases at J, with 11 bases between. This clonotype was counted ten times or more. Its target is unknown. General study findings and limits: Ophthalmopathy cases were set apart from stable hyperthyroidism by a 13 V-J model.

The specimen was blood. The sequence was obtained from a man aged 50 to 60 with Graves' hyperthyroidism. V usage is TRBV11-2 and J usage is TRBJ2-3, with D unresolved. The CDR3 sequence: CASNMERSTDTQYF. For the CDR3, the DNA is TGTGCCAGCAACATGGAAAGGAGCACAGATACGCAGTATTTT.